This TCR beta chain was observed in a study of CD8+ T cells in alopecia areata. Germline loops: CDR1 PRHDT, CDR2 FYEKMQ (reference sequence). V was pared by 5 bases and J by 11 bases, with 20 bases of the junction left unmatched. CDR3 length equals 16 residues. RNA was extracted and reverse transcribed into cDNA as the sequencing template. This table comes from immunoSEQ multiplex PCR, and its TCRdb copy is limited to in-frame clones, with some not included. The table includes some 200,000 clones, about 58% detected once. Documented treatment: oral pan-JAK inhibitor, 5-10 mg twice daily. From alopecia areata patients, lesional scalp punch biopsies and peripheral blood were collected.

The V and J genes are TRBV13 and TRBJ1-2; 7 bases map to TRBD1. This clonotype was obtained from a human donor with alopecia areata. This material consisted of CD4+ T cells sorted from blood, taken at week 4, from a patient treated with tofacitinib. Here the CDR3 DNA reads TGTGCCAGCAGCCATCTGAGGGACAGCGCCGAGAGGGGATACACCTTC. This codes for CASSHLRDSAERGYTF.